The clone carrying this T cell receptor delta chain was detected a few times. The sample belongs to a study of gamma-delta chains in newborns, infants, children. TCRdb reprocessed the reads through CATT. The data show over 12,000 delta-chain clones, roughly 7.7% seen once. J was trimmed by 7 bases and V by 0 bases; bases with no gene match: 5. The CDR3 runs 14 residues. Germline-derived CDR1 and CDR2 are GEAIGNYY and EKD. The rearrangement joins TRDV2 to TRDJ1; TRDD3 matches 9 bases. The sequenced sample was blood. The sequence derives from a child who was a newborn, infant or young child, either healthy, febrile or measles-vaccinated (not recorded which). CDR3 nucleotides: TGTGCCTGTGACACCCTGGGGGATTTTTTTAAACTCATCTTT. Amino acid sequence: CACDTLGDFFKLIF.